This T cell receptor beta chain emerged from a study of cytomegalovirus exposure and HLA in healthy donors. Study information: Earlier, some 180 million T cells were analyzed, and 117 million unique TCR beta sequences were found among them. Study-level results: Common viral pathogens seemed, in a later analysis, to connect with several of the most significant clusters. Reportedly, TCR beta sequences accurately predicted HLA-A and HLA-B alleles in most subjects.

In its sample, this clone was seen a few times. Its antigen is still unknown. Primers for the PCR totalled 60 Vbeta and 13 Jbeta. Only in-frame clones appear in the TCRdb table, and some are missing; sequencing was by immunoSEQ multiplex PCR. In the table there are roughly 45,000 clones, roughly half of which are singletons. CDR1 and CDR2 from the germline V gene are SSHAT and FNYEAQ (reference sequence). V was cut by 5 bases and J by 4 bases, with 15 bases left in between. The CDR3 is made up of 14 amino acids. This clonotype was sampled from a man aged 55-75 years in good health and CMV-seronegative. The chain combines TRBV7-7 with TRBJ2-7, with a possible D match to TRBD1 (5 bases). Sample: PBMCs. The CDR3 protein is CASSPQGLSYEQYF. The CDR3 DNA reads TGTGCCAGCAGCCCGCAGGGTCTTTCGTACGAGCAGTACTTC.